These 21 T cell receptor beta chains originate from one sample sequenced in a study of blood T cell repertoires in COVID-19. Sequencing was performed with immunoSEQ multiplex PCR; in TCRdb, only in-frame clones are kept and a portion is missing. There are around 100,000 clones in the sample; 91% occur only once, and 2.1% lies in the top ten. The sample was peripheral blood. All receptors come from a man aged 50-60 years with active COVID-19.

This chain links TRBV1 with TRBJ2-7; the table's D gene call, TRBD1, was not cross checked with the DNA. TRBV1 is a recognized pseudogene. The CDR3 extends over 16 amino acids. CDR3 residues: CTSSQEEGGHSYEQYV. CDR3 sequence (DNA): TGCACCAGCAGCCAAGAGGAAGGTGGGCACAGCTACGAGCAGTACGTC.

The rearrangement joins TRBV28 to TRBJ1-1; the D is unclear. The CDR3 has 13 residues. Trimming took 2 bases from V and 11 from J, leaving 15 bases between them. In germline, CDR1 is MDHEN, CDR2 SYDVKM. The CDR3 sequence is CASSLRVPPGAFF. The CDR3 nucleotides read TGTGCCAGCAGTTTACGAGTCCCCCCGGGGGCTTTCTTT.

The chain couples TRBV7-9 to TRBJ2-7; D call uncertain. This CDR3 comprises 14 residues. From germline, CDR1 is SEHNR and CDR2 FQNEAQ (reference sequence). Trimming removed 2 bases from V and 2 bases from J, with 10 bases in between. CDR3 sequence reads: CASSLTAGPYEQYV. The DNA of the CDR3 is TGTGCCAGCAGCTTAACAGCCGGTCCCTACGAGCAGTACGTC.

This chain links TRBV5-6 with TRBJ2-5; the match to TRBD2 covers 7 bases. Losses at the gene ends were 6 bases for V and 5 bases for J; bases not matched to a gene: 10. The length of the CDR3 is 14 residues. Per germline, CDR1 SGHDT and CDR2 YYEEEE. Written as DNA, the CDR3 is TGTGCCAGCACCCTTTTCGGACTAGAGGAGACCCAGTACTTC. Protein: CASTLFGLEETQYF.

Only one count was recorded for this clone. The V and J genes are TRBV7-2 and TRBJ1-4; 7 bases match TRBD1. Germline V gives CDR1 SGHTA, CDR2 FQGNSA. With V trimmed by 4 bases and J by 4 bases, 6 bases remained unmatched. There are 15 residues in the CDR3. CDR3 sequence reads: CASSSARGINEKLFF. As DNA, the CDR3 is TGTGCCAGCAGCTCCGCCAGGGGGATTAATGAAAAACTGTTTTTT.

J is TRBJ2-1 and V is TRBV11-3; D call uncertain. V lost 5 bases and J 8 bases, leaving 19 bases between the germline ends. This CDR3 region has 15 residues. Germline V gene data show CDR1 as SGHNT and CDR2 as YENEEA. The CDR3 bases are TGTGCCAGCAGCCCGGCTTCGGAGTCCCCCGATGAGCAGTTCTTC. Translating gives CASSPASESPDEQFF.

The chain has TRBV18 and TRBJ1-1; D ambiguous. The V end was cut by 1 base, the J end by 1 base, with 7 bases between. CDR3 length: 14 residues. Germline V gives CDR1 KGHSH, CDR2 LQKENI. The CDR3 spells CASSPRAANTEAFF. CDR3 bases: TGTGCCAGCTCACCACGGGCCGCGAACACTGAAGCTTTCTTT.

The chain uses TRBV6-4 and TRBJ2-2; 7 bases agree with TRBD1. The V gene end was trimmed by 4 bases and the J gene end by 0 bases; junction bases not matched to a gene: 5. In germline, CDR1 is MRHNA, CDR2 SNTAGT. This CDR3 has 16 amino acids. CDR3 protein: CASSAWQGANTGELFF. DNA for the CDR3: TGTGCCAGCAGTGCTTGGCAGGGGGCGAACACCGGGGAGCTGTTTTTT.

DNA for the CDR3: TGTGCCAGCAGCTTATACCCGAGTGCGGGACTAGTGGCCGGGGAGCTGTTTTTT. Amino acids: CASSLYPSAGLVAGELFF. This chain joins TRBV7-2 and TRBJ2-2; TRBD2 matches at 8 bases. V lost 2 bases, J lost 6 bases, and 14 bases stayed unmatched. The CDR3 has 18 amino acids. Germline lookup yields CDR1 SGHTA and CDR2 FQGNSA.

J is TRBJ2-5 and V is TRBV5-4, with TRBD1 as a possible D gene (6 bases). V was clipped by 2 bases and J by 0 bases, with 8 bases between them. The CDR3 loop spans 14 amino acids. Germline CDR1 and CDR2: SGHNT and YYREEE (reference sequence). In nucleotides, the CDR3 is TGTGCCAGCAGCTTTCGGACAGACCAAGAGACCCAGTACTTC. Its protein product is CASSFRTDQETQYF.

The chain uses TRBV10-3 and TRBJ2-7, with TRBD2 matching 16 bases. The CDR3 sequence is 18 residues long. The germline V gene has CDR1 ENHRY and CDR2 SYGVKD. V gave up 7 bases and J gave up 4 bases; unmatched junction bases: 13. CDR3: CAITVLPGLAGGPYEQYV. Written as DNA, the CDR3 is TGTGCCATCACCGTTTTACCGGGACTAGCGGGAGGGCCGTACGAGCAGTACGTC.

The rearrangement uses TRBV7-9 and TRBJ1-2, with 10 bases that match TRBD1. The CDR3 runs 17 residues. CDR1 and CDR2 from the germline V gene are SEHNR and FQNEAQ (reference sequence). Trimming took 3 bases from V and 3 from J; bases not matched to a gene: 10. Here the CDR3 reads CASSFFGQGDADYGYTF. CDR3 bases: TGTGCCAGCAGCTTCTTCGGACAGGGGGACGCCGACTATGGCTACACCTTC.

This chain joins TRBV9 and TRBJ2-1, with 7 bases matching TRBD2. The CDR3 sequence is 17 residues long. Germline V gene sequence: CDR1 SGDLS, CDR2 YYNGEE. After removal of 1 base from V and 5 bases from J, the junction contained 12 bases not matched to a gene. CDR3 in amino acids: CASSVNILASGHNEQFF. The CDR3 coding sequence is TGTGCCAGCAGCGTAAATATATTGGCTAGCGGACACAATGAGCAGTTCTTC. The full variable domain, completed using reference TRBV9 and TRBJ2-1, is DSGVTQTPKHLITATGQRVTLRCSPRSGDLSVYWYQQSLDQGLQFLIQYYNGEERAKGNILERFSAQQFPDLHSELNLSSLELGDSALYFCASSVNILASGHNEQFFGPGTRLTVL.

V gene TRBV18 combines with J gene TRBJ2-3, with 10 nucleotides matching TRBD1. With 6 bases clipped from V and 4 bases from J, the junction kept 7 bases outside the gene matches. The CDR3 runs to 15 residues. Germline CDR1 is KGHSH and CDR2 is LQKENI. In DNA form, the CDR3 reads TGTGCCAGCTCCCCTAGACAGGGGGCGGCAGATACGCAGTATTTT. Residues: CASSPRQGAADTQYF. The full variable domain, its missing parts supplied by reference TRBV18 and TRBJ2-3, is NAGVMQNPRHLVRRRGQEARLRCSPMKGHSHVYWYRQLPEEGLKFMVYLQKENIIDESGMPKERFSAEFPKEGPSILRIQQVVRGDSAAYFCASSPRQGAADTQYFGPGTRLTVL.

The chain links TRBV5-1 to TRBJ2-3; 8 bases line up with TRBD1. The junction had 6 bases not matched to a gene; V was cut back by 2 bases and J by 4 bases. Germline CDR1 reads SGHRS; CDR2 reads YFSETQ. There are 15 residues in the CDR3. CDR3 amino acids: CASSFSTGASDTQYF. CDR3 in DNA: TGCGCCAGCAGCTTCTCGACAGGGGCATCAGATACGCAGTATTTT.

The chain joins TRBV7-8 to TRBJ2-3; 8 bases map to TRBD2. This CDR3 has 15 amino acids. Trimming at V came to 1 base and at J to 0 bases, leaving 0 bases not matched to a gene. Germline V gives CDR1 SGHVS, CDR2 FQNEAQ. CDR3 nucleotide sequence: TGTGCCAGCAGCTTAGAGCGGGGGAGCACAGATACGCAGTATTTT. Encoded protein: CASSLERGSTDTQYF.

This chain connects TRBV27 to TRBJ2-7, with TRBD1 matching over 10 bases. Germline loops: CDR1 MNHEY, CDR2 SMNVEV (reference sequence). This CDR3 is 14 amino acids long. The V segment lost 5 bases and the J segment 6 bases; nucleotides outside the gene matches: 7. The CDR3 region is CASSPDRGLSEQYV. In DNA, the CDR3 is TGTGCCAGCAGTCCCGACAGGGGGCTTTCCGAGCAGTACGTC.

V usage is TRBV9 and J usage is TRBJ1-6; a weak D match, TRBD1 (5 bases). Germline V gene lookup returns CDR1 SGDLS and CDR2 YYNGEE. The length of the CDR3 is 15 residues. The V and J ends lost 4 bases and 10 bases respectively, with 18 bases between them. The CDR3 sequence: CASSPGGYDGSPLHF. Here the CDR3 DNA reads TGTGCCAGCAGCCCCGGGGGGTACGATGGATCACCCCTCCACTTT.

The rearrangement joins TRBV5-8 to TRBJ2-2, with 11 bases identical to TRBD2. CDR1 is SGHTS and CDR2 is YDEGEE in the germline V gene. The V gene end was trimmed by 6 bases and the J gene end by 6 bases; junction bases not matched to a gene: 10. The CDR3 contains 16 residues. The CDR3 DNA is TGTGCCAGCAACGACGGACTAGCGGGCTTGTCCGGGGAGCTGTTTTTT. Its translation: CASNDGLAGLSGELFF.

The rearrangement joins TRBV18 to TRBJ1-1; 9 nucleotides line up with TRBD1. Germline assignment: CDR1 KGHSH and CDR2 LQKENI. CDR3 size: 16 residues. The J segment lost 3 bases and the V segment lost 6 bases, leaving 11 bases of the junction unmatched. CDR3 sequence: CASSPGQGNVDTEAFF. The CDR3 coding sequence is TGTGCCAGCTCGCCGGGACAGGGTAATGTCGACACTGAAGCTTTCTTT.

This chain links TRBV19 with TRBJ1-5; maybe TRBD1 (6 bases). V lost 6 bases and J 3 bases, leaving 15 bases between the germline ends. Germline CDR1 reads LNHDA; CDR2 reads SQIVND (reference sequence). The CDR3 totals 15 residues. DNA of the CDR3: TGTGCCAGTAGATCCGGACAGCAGTACAATCAGCCCCAGCATTTT. Its translation is CASRSGQQYNQPQHF.